The entry below gives a single T cell receptor (beta chain) sequence along with its context. Its antigen is unknown. This sample was included in a study of T-cell reconstitution after alpha-beta-depleted transplantation in children. Germline assignment: CDR1 SGHNT and CDR2 YYREEE (reference sequence). With 2 bases removed from V and 2 bases from J, the gap between germline ends came to 18 bases. The CDR3 covers 17 residues. General study findings and limits: Expanded clones from the graft, numbering several hundred, reportedly supplied alpha-beta T cells about two months after transplant. Several patients had high TCRbeta diversity at day 60; it came from surviving recipient T cells and thymic progenitors.

This sample's TCRbeta library carried unique molecular identifier barcodes. TCRdb re-analysed the PCR reads in MiXCR, keeping a single row per CDR3 protein. The sample includes around 240,000 distinct CDR3 sequences, roughly 7.7% of them seen just once. V gene TRBV5-4 combines with J gene TRBJ2-3, with D perhaps TRBD2 (5 bases). The source material was PBMCs, mostly from graft donor cells, sampled 180 days after TCRalphabeta/CD19-depleted stem cell transplant. The source is a male patient between 10 and 17 years old who had a stem cell transplant for acute lymphoblastic leukemia, so the T cells may come from the graft donor. CDR3: CASSLSMVVEDTDTQYF. CDR3 coding DNA: TGTGCCAGCAGCTTAAGCATGGTTGTGGAGGACACAGATACGCAGTATTTT.